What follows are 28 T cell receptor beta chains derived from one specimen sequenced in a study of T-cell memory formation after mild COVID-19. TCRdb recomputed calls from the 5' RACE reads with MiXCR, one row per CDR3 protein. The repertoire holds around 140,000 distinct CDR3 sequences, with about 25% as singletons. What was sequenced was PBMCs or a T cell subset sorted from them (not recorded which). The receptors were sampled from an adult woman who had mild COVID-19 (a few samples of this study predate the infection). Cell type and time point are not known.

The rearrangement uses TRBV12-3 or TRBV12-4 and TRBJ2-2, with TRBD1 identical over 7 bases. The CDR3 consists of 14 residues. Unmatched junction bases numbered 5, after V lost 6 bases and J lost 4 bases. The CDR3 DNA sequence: TGTGCCAGCAGCAAGGGACAGACCACCGGGGAGCTGTTTTTT. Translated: CASSKGQTTGELFF.

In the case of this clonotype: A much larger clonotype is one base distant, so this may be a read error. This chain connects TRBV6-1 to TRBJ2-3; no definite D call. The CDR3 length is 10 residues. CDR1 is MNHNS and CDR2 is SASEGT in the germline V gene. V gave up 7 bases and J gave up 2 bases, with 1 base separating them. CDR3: CASNTDTQYF. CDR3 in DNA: TGTGCCAGCAACACAGATACGCAGTATTTT.

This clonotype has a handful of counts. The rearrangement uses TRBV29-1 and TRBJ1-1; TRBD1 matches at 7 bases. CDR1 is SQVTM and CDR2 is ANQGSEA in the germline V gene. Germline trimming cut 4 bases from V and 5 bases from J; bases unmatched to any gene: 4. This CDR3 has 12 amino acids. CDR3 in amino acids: CSVATGVTEAFF. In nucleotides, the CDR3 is TGCAGCGTTGCCACAGGGGTAACTGAAGCTTTCTTT. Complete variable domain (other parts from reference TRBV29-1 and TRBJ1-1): SAVISQKPSRDICQRGTSLTIQCQVDSQVTMMFWYRQQPGQSLTLIATANQGSEATYESGFVIDKFPISRPNLTFSTLTVSNMSPEDSSIYLCSVATGVTEAFFGQGTRLTVV.

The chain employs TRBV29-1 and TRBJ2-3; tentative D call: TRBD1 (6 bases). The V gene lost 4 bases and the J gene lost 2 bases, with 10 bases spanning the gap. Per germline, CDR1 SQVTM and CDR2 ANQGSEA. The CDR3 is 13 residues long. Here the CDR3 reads CSVGAGDTDTQYF. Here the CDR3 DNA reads TGCAGCGTTGGGGCAGGGGACACAGATACGCAGTATTTT.

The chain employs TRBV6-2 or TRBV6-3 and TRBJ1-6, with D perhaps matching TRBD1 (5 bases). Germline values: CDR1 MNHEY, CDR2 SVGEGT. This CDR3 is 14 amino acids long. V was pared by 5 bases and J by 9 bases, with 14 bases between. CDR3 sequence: CASSPRDRGSPLHF. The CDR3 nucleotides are TGTGCCAGCAGTCCCCGGGACCGCGGTTCACCCCTCCACTTT.

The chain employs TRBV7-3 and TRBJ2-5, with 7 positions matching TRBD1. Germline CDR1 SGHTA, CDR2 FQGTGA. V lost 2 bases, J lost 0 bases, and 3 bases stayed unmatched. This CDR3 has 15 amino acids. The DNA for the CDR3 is TGTGCCAGCAGCTTAGGGACAGTCGACCAAGAGACCCAGTACTTC. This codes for CASSLGTVDQETQYF.

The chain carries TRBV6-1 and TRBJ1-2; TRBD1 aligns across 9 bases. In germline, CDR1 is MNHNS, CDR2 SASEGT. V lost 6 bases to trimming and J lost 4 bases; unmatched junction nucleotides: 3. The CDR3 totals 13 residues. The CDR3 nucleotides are TGTGCCAGCAGGTCGACAGGGGGCTATGGCTACACCTTC. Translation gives CASRSTGGYGYTF.

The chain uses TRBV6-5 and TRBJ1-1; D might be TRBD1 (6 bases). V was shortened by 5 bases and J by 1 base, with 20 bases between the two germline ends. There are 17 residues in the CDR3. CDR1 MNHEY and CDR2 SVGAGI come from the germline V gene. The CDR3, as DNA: TGTGCCAGCAGTCCCTCCCCCGGACAGATCAAGAACACTGAAGCTTTCTTT. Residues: CASSPSPGQIKNTEAFF.

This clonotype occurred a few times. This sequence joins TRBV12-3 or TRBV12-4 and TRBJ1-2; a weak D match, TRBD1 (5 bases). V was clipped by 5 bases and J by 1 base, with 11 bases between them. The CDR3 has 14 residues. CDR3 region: CASSQAGINYGYTF. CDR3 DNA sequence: TGTGCCAGCAGTCAAGCAGGGATTAACTATGGCTACACCTTC.

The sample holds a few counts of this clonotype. The CDR3 bases are TGCAGTGCGCAGTTGGGGGGATATAGCAATCAGCCCCAGCATTTT. As protein: CSAQLGGYSNQPQHF. The V gene is TRBV20-1, the J gene TRBJ1-5; TRBD1 might be the D (5 bases). Per germline, CDR1 DFQATT and CDR2 SNEGSKA (reference sequence). Trimming pared 6 bases from V and 0 bases from J, leaving 15 bases between. The CDR3 consists of 15 residues.

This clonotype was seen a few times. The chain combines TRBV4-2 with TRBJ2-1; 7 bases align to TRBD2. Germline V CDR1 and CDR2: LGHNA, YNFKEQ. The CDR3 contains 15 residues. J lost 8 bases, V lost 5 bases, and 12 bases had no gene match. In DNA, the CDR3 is TGTGCCAGCAGCGAGCGGGATCTGGGAGTAGATGAGCAGTTCTTC. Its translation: CASSERDLGVDEQFF.

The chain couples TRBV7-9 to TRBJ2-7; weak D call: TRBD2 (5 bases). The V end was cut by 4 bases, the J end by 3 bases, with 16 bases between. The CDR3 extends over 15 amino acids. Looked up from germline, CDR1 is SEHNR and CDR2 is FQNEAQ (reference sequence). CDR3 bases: TGTGCCAGCAGCTACGAGTTAGCGCCATACTACGAGCAGTACTTC. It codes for CASSYELAPYYEQYF.

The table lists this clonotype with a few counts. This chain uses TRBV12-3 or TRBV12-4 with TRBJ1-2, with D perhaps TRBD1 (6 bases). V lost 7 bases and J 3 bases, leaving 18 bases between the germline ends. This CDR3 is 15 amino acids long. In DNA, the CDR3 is TGTGCCAGCACCTTAGGGGTGGGGGCGGACTATGGCTACACCTTC. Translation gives CASTLGVGADYGYTF.

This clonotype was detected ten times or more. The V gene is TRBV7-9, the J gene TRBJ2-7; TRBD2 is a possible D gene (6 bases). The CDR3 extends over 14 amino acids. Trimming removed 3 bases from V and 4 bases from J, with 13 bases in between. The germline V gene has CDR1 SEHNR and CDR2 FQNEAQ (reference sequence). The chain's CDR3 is CASSLGGASYEQYF. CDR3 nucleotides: TGTGCCAGCAGCTTGGGCGGGGCCTCATACGAGCAGTACTTC.

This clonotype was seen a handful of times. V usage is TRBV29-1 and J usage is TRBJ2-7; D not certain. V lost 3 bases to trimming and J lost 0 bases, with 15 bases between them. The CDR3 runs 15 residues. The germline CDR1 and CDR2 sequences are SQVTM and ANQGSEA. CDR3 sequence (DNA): TGCAGCGTTGAGGTCGGTGGCGTACTCTCCTACGAGCAGTACTTC. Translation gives CSVEVGGVLSYEQYF.

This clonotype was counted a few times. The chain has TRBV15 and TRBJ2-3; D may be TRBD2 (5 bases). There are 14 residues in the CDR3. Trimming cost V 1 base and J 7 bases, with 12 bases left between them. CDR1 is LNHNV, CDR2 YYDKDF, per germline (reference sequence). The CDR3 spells CATSRGGAANTQYF. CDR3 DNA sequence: TGTGCCACCAGCAGAGGGGGAGCGGCAAATACGCAGTATTTT.

DNA of the CDR3: TGCAGTGCTAGAGAAGCGGGAGTAGGAGAGACCCAGTACTTC. This codes for CSAREAGVGETQYF. This chain connects TRBV20-1 to TRBJ2-5, with 8 bases identical to TRBD2. The V gene end was trimmed by 0 bases and the J gene end by 4 bases; junction bases not matched to a gene: 4. This CDR3 is built from 14 residues. CDR1 is DFQATT, CDR2 SNEGSKA, per germline (reference sequence).

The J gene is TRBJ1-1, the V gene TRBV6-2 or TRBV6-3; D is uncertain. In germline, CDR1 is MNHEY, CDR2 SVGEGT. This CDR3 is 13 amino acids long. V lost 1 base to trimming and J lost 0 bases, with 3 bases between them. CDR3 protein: CASSYYLNTEAFF. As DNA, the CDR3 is TGTGCCAGCAGTTACTACCTGAACACTGAAGCTTTCTTT.

The CDR3 coding sequence is TGTGCCACCAGTGAGCTCATTAGGGAGGAGCAGTACTTC. It is translated as CATSELIREEQYF. The gene calls are TRBV24-1 and TRBJ2-7; D may be TRBD2 (5 bases). V lost 4 bases and J lost 7, with 13 bases in between. This CDR3 has 13 amino acids. CDR1 KGHDR and CDR2 SFDVKD come from the germline V gene.

The CDR3 region has the DNA TGCGCCAGCAGCTTGGTGGGGGGGCCGAGAGATACGCAGTATTTT. Translation gives CASSLVGGPRDTQYF. The gene calls are TRBV5-1 and TRBJ2-3; tentatively, D is TRBD2 (7 bases). Trimming took 0 bases from V and 5 from J, leaving 13 bases between them. The germline V gene encodes CDR1 SGHRS and CDR2 YFSETQ. The CDR3 consists of 15 residues.

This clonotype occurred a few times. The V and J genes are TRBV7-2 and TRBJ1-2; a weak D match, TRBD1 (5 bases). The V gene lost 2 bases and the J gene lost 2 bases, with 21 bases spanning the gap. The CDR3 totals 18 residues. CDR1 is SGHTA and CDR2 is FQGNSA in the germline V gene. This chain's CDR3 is CASSLLMEAGTVNYGYTF. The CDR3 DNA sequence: TGTGCCAGCAGCTTATTGATGGAGGCAGGGACCGTAAACTATGGCTACACCTTC.

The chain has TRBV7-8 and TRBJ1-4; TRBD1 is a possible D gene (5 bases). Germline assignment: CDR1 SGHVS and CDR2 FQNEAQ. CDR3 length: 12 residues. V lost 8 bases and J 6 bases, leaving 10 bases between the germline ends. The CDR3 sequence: CASQGFYEKLFF. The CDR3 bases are TGTGCCAGCCAGGGTTTTTATGAAAAACTGTTTTTT.

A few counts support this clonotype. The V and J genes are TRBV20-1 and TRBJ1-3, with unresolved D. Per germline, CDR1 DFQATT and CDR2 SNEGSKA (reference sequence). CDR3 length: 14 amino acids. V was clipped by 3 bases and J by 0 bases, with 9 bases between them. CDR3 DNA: TGCAGTGCTAGTCCGCCGTACTCTGGAAACACCATATATTTT. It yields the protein CSASPPYSGNTIYF.

CDR3 amino acids: CASSQEPLAGGPSYEQYF. CDR3 bases: TGCGCCAGCAGCCAAGAACCCCTAGCGGGAGGGCCGTCCTACGAGCAGTACTTC. V is TRBV4-3 and J is TRBJ2-7, with 12 bases aligning to TRBD2. This CDR3 is built from 18 residues. Germline V gene sequence: CDR1 LGHNA, CDR2 YSLEER. J was trimmed by 1 base and V by 0 bases; bases with no gene match: 7.

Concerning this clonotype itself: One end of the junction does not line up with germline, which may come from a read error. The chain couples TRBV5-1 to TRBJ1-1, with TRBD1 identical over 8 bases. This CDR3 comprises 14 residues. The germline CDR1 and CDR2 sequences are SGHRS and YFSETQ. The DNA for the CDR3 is TGCGCCAGCAGTTTGGCATCAGGGGGCTCTGAAGCTTTCTTT. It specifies CASSLASGGSEAFF.

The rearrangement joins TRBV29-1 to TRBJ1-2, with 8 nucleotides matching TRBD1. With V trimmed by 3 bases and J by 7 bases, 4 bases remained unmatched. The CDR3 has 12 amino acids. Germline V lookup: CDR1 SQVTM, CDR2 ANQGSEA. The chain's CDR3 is CSVDRGPFGYTF. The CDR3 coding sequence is TGCAGCGTTGACAGGGGGCCTTTTGGCTACACCTTC.

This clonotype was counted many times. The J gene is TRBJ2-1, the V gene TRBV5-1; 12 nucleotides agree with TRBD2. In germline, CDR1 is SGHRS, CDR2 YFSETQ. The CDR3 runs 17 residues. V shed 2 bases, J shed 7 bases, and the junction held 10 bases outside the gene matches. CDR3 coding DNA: TGCGCCAGCAGCTTATCTCCCCTAGCGGGAGGGTATAATGAGCAGTTCTTC. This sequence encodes CASSLSPLAGGYNEQFF.

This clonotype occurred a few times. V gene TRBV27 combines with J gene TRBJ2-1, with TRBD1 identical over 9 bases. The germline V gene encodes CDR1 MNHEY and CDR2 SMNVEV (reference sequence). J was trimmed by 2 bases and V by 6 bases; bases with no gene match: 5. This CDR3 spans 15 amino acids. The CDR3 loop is CASSPRTGAYNEQFF. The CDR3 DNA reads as TGTGCCAGCAGCCCCAGGACAGGGGCCTACAATGAGCAGTTCTTC.